Each of the 13 T cell receptor beta chains below was sequenced from the same sample in a study of blood T cell repertoires in COVID-19. Clones were read by immunoSEQ multiplex PCR, and TCRdb kept only the in-frame ones, dropping some. The table lists about 76,000 clones, around nine tenths of them singletons, with roughly 5.9% in the top ten. Specimen: peripheral blood. The receptors shown here come from a middle-aged man with active COVID-19.

The table lists this clone with a count of one. The V call is TRBV5-1, the J call TRBJ2-5; D gene uncertain. The CDR3 loop spans 14 amino acids. Germline CDR1 SGHRS, CDR2 YFSETQ. Trimming removed 0 bases at V and 5 bases at J, with 11 bases between. The CDR3 loop is CASSLAVGVETQYF. The CDR3 region has the DNA TGCGCCAGCAGCTTGGCCGTCGGTGTTGAGACCCAGTACTTC.

This chain uses TRBV28 with TRBJ2-2, with D perhaps TRBD2 (6 bases). This CDR3 has 15 residues. Looked up from germline, CDR1 is MDHEN and CDR2 is SYDVKM. Trimming left V 5 bases short and J 4 bases short, with 14 bases between. DNA for the CDR3: TGTGCCAGCAGTCCCGGGACTCTTCCCACCGGGGAGCTGTTTTTT. Translated: CASSPGTLPTGELFF.

The chain recombines TRBV29-1 with TRBJ1-2; tentatively, D is TRBD1 (5 bases). From germline, CDR1 is SQVTM and CDR2 ANQGSEA. This CDR3 has 16 amino acids. The V end was cut by 0 bases, the J end by 2 bases, with 16 bases between. CDR3 coding DNA: TGCAGCGTTGAAGATAAGGACATTAGTTTCAACTATGGCTACACCTTC. Amino acids: CSVEDKDISFNYGYTF.

V and J are TRBV29-1 and TRBJ2-7; D might be TRBD1 (5 bases). Trimming shortened V by 3 bases and J by 3 bases, and 12 bases separated the two germline ends. This CDR3 comprises 13 residues. Germline V gene lookup returns CDR1 SQVTM and CDR2 ANQGSEA. CDR3 bases: TGCAGCGTTGATAATGGGCAGGGCTACGAGCAGTACTTC. Translating gives CSVDNGQGYEQYF.

V is TRBV5-8 and J is TRBJ1-1, with D unresolved. The CDR3 sequence is 15 residues long. V was shortened by 0 bases and J by 1 base, with 10 bases between the two germline ends. Germline values: CDR1 SGHTS, CDR2 YDEGEE. CDR3 sequence (DNA): TGTGCCAGCAGCTTGGCCGGACTGCGGAACACTGAAGCTTTCTTT. Amino acids: CASSLAGLRNTEAFF.

The chain is built from TRBV5-1 and TRBJ2-7; D remains ambiguous. In germline, CDR1 is SGHRS, CDR2 YFSETQ. V gave up 0 bases and J gave up 2 bases, with 18 bases separating them. This CDR3 region has 17 residues. CDR3 sequence reads: CASSLGYGGDPTYEQYF. CDR3 nucleotide sequence: TGCGCCAGCAGCTTGGGTTACGGCGGCGACCCTACCTACGAGCAGTACTTC.

The V call is TRBV7-3, the J call TRBJ2-1; 9 bases are a match to TRBD2. Germline lookup yields CDR1 SGHTA and CDR2 FQGTGA. Losses at the gene ends were 0 bases for V and 6 bases for J; bases not matched to a gene: 3. CDR3 length equals 15 residues. CDR3 sequence: CASSLTGLASNEQFF. The CDR3 DNA reads TGTGCCAGCAGCTTAACAGGACTAGCGTCCAATGAGCAGTTCTTC.

The chain recombines TRBV30 with TRBJ2-3, with 12 bases identical to TRBD1. Losses at the gene ends were 5 bases for V and 4 bases for J; bases not matched to a gene: 7. The germline V gene has CDR1 GTSNPN and CDR2 SVGIG (reference sequence). The CDR3 is 15 amino acids. CDR3 amino acids: CAWSPRDRGPDTQYF. The CDR3 bases are TGTGCCTGGTCCCCCCGGGACAGGGGGCCAGATACGCAGTATTTT.

The chain joins TRBV19 to TRBJ2-2, with D possibly TRBD2 on 7 matching bases. This CDR3 spans 16 amino acids. Trimming cost V 4 bases and J 5 bases, with 17 bases left between them. CDR1 is LNHDA, CDR2 SQIVND, per germline (reference sequence). For the CDR3, the DNA is TGTGCCAGTAGTAAGCGAGGGGGGGCGCAGACCGGGGAGCTGTTTTTT. Translated, it gives CASSKRGGAQTGELFF.

This chain uses TRBV2 with TRBJ2-1; the match to TRBD1 covers 8 bases. V lost 6 bases and J lost 6; bases outside the gene matches: 7. Looked up from germline, CDR1 is SNHLY and CDR2 is FYNNEI. This CDR3 region has 14 residues. CDR3 in DNA: TGTGCCAGCAGGGGAGGACAGGGAAGCAATGAGCAGTTCTTC. Its protein is CASRGGQGSNEQFF.

CDR3 coding DNA: TGTGCCAGCAGCCCCACCCAGGGTAAAGCTTTCTTT. Translation: CASSPTQGKAFF. V is TRBV7-9 and J is TRBJ1-1; D possibly corresponds to TRBD1 (5 bases). Germline V CDR1 and CDR2: SEHNR, FQNEAQ (reference sequence). V lost 5 bases to trimming and J lost 9 bases, with 13 bases between them. The CDR3 loop spans 12 amino acids.

The chain carries TRBV24-1 and TRBJ2-1; 9 bases fit TRBD1. The ends lost 0 bases at V and 7 bases at J; junction bases unmatched: 9. The V gene's germline CDR1 is KGHDR and CDR2 SFDVKD. This CDR3 comprises 17 residues. The CDR3 sequence is CATSDLLGGQGRNEQFF. Here the CDR3 DNA reads TGTGCCACCAGTGATTTGCTGGGCGGACAGGGGAGGAATGAGCAGTTCTTC.

This chain links TRBV4-1 with TRBJ2-1; D is uncertain. Germline V gene lookup returns CDR1 MGHRA and CDR2 YSYEKL. This CDR3 is 11 amino acids long. Between the trimmed V and J ends, which lost 1 base and 7 bases, there was a span of 2 bases. DNA of the CDR3: TGCGCCAGCAGCCAAGCGAATGAGCAGTTCTTC. Protein: CASSQANEQFF.